The 6 T cell receptor beta chains given below trace back to one sample, sequenced in a study of naive and memory T cell subsets. The beta constant-region primer was an equimolar mix of two oligonucleotides covering TRBC1 and TRBC2. Using its own MiXCR run on the UMI-ligation and nested PCR reads, TCRdb lists one record per CDR3 protein. The sample holds roughly 91,000 distinct CDR3 sequences, less than 15% seen once. The sequenced sample consisted of central memory CD4+ T cells from blood. These receptors were obtained from a human donor in good health.

With respect to this clonotype: At one end the junction does not follow the germline gene, possibly because of a read error. The V gene is TRBV18, the J gene TRBJ2-1, with TRBD2 matching 10 bases. Germline V gives CDR1 KGHSH, CDR2 LQKENI. The CDR3 is 16 amino acids. In nucleotides, the CDR3 is TGTGTCAGCTCCCCGAGTTCAGCGGGAGGGAGGGATGAGCAGTTCTTC. Translating gives CVSSPSSAGGRDEQFF.

The chain employs TRBV6-1 and TRBJ1-5; tentative D call: TRBD1 (5 bases). V lost 5 bases and J lost 4, with 9 bases in between. This CDR3 contains 13 residues. Germline V gene sequence: CDR1 MNHNS, CDR2 SASEGT. The CDR3 bases are TGTGCCAGCAGTCCTGACAGAAATCAGCCCCAGCATTTT. It codes for CASSPDRNQPQHF.

This clonotype was detected only a few times. This chain links TRBV15 with TRBJ1-3; TRBD1 agrees at 7 bases. V was clipped by 0 bases and J by 3 bases; unmatched bases: 11. CDR1 is LNHNV and CDR2 is YYDKDF in the germline V gene (reference sequence). The length of the CDR3 is 18 residues. CDR3 residues: CATSRENVKRGLGNTIYF. In DNA, the CDR3 is TGTGCCACCAGCAGAGAAAATGTGAAAAGGGGGCTTGGAAACACCATATATTTT.

This chain connects TRBV24-1 to TRBJ1-5; no firm D call. This CDR3 contains 12 residues. CDR1 and CDR2 from the germline V gene are KGHDR and SFDVKD. Deletions cut 4 bases from V and 4 bases from J, with 4 bases between. The DNA of the CDR3 is TGTGCCACCAGTGACAGAAATCAGCCCCAGCATTTT. Translated, it gives CATSDRNQPQHF.

This clonotype was seen a few times. This chain joins TRBV28 and TRBJ2-1; TRBD2 aligns across 10 bases. Germline CDR1 MDHEN, CDR2 SYDVKM. The length of the CDR3 is 16 residues. V lost 6 bases and J lost 2; bases outside the gene matches: 7. The CDR3 region has the DNA TGTGCCAGCAGCTCTAGCGGGAGTCGTCCCTACAATGAGCAGTTCTTC. Translating gives CASSSSGSRPYNEQFF.

By frequency in the sample, this clonotype is medium-sized. This chain links TRBV5-1 with TRBJ2-7; 10 nucleotides align to TRBD1. Losses at the gene ends were 0 bases for V and 4 bases for J; bases not matched to a gene: 4. The CDR3 has 15 amino acids. CDR1 is SGHRS, CDR2 YFSETQ, per germline. CDR3 DNA: TGCGCCAGCAGCTTGGAACCGGGACAGGGGTACGAGCAGTACTTC. Protein: CASSLEPGQGYEQYF. Full variable domain (remainder filled in from reference TRBV5-1 and TRBJ2-7): KAGVTQTPRYLIKTRGQQVTLSCSPISGHRSVSWYQQTPGQGLQFLFEYFSETQRNKGNFPGRFSGRQFSNSRSEMNVSTLELGDSALYLCASSLEPGQGYEQYFGPGTRLTVT.